This paragraph covers one TCR beta chain sequence. This entry is derived from a study of blood T cell repertoires in COVID-19. Study-level information: The United States, Italy and Spain supplied acute and convalescent COVID-19 samples. The cDNA or gDNA used as material had been derived from T cells, B-cell-depleted T cells, or PBMCs.

Under the authors' procedure: Reference gene primer amplification yielded estimated nucleated cell counts. Sequencing was performed with immunoSEQ multiplex PCR; in TCRdb, only in-frame clones are kept and a portion is missing. V, J and clone size are taken as reported in that table, and D and trimming were inferred from the DNA itself. The sample includes 180,000 or so clones, more than 80% seen only once; the top ten take roughly 7.7%. Per the germline V gene, CDR1 is MNHEY and CDR2 is SVGEGT. V was pared by 5 bases and J by 10 bases, with 18 bases between. The CDR3 length is 15 residues. The specimen was peripheral blood. The receptor's source is a woman aged 55-70 years with acute or convalescent COVID-19. The chain recombines TRBV6-2 or TRBV6-3 with TRBJ1-6; no clear D gene. The CDR3 DNA reads as TGTGCCAGCAGTACTTTGGACCTCGGGGTCTCACCCCTCCACTTT. It translates to CASSTLDLGVSPLHF.